The T cell receptor beta chain described here comes from a study of control samples from healthy donors and cancer patients. Produced via immunoSEQ multiplex PCR; TCRdb's table is partial and in-frame only. The sample carries roughly 38,000 clones, about 93% recorded once. Germline loops: CDR1 SGHVS, CDR2 FQNEAQ. Trimming cost V 4 bases and J 6 bases, with 13 bases left between them. The CDR3 has 14 residues. This TCR came from a woman aged 45 to 65 in good health. Sequencing used blood. The rearrangement links TRBV7-8 to TRBJ2-1, with a tentative D call TRBD1 (6 bases). The CDR3, as DNA: TGTGCCAGCAGCTCCACCCCAGGGGCCAATGAGCAGTTCTTC. Translating it yields CASSSTPGANEQFF. Complete variable domain (other parts from reference TRBV7-8 and TRBJ2-1): GAGVSQSPRYKVAKRGQDVALRCDPISGHVSLFWYQQALGQGPEFLTYFQNEAQLDKSGLPSDRFFAERPEGSVSTLKIQRTQQEDSAVYLCASSSTPGANEQFFGPGTRLTVL.